A selection of T cell receptor beta chains follows, all from one sample in a study of STAT3 mutations in large granular lymphocyte leukemia. The data were produced by immunoSEQ multiplex PCR, yet TCRdb's version contains in-frame clones alone and is incomplete. This table has over 3,500 clones, roughly 80% appearing once. The sample comprised peripheral blood mononuclear cells. The source of these receptors is a man aged 40-50 years with T-cell large granular lymphocyte leukemia. Some clones in this sample may be carry-over from other donors' samples. Both conserved end residues are part of each CDR3. The D gene is left open where the match is weak. The listing skips clone size in some rows; elsewhere it reads once, few, many or a size class.

D,V,J,length,size,DNA,CDR3
TRBD2,TRBV27,TRBJ2-1,11,-,TGTGCCAGCAGGCGGGGGGAAAGGCAGTTCTTC,CASRRGERQFF
-,TRBV6-4,TRBJ1-2,18,-,TGTGCCAGCAGTGACTCGATTCCTCGACAGCACGAACGCTATGGCTACACCTTC,CASSDSIPRQHERYGYTF
-,TRBV6-5,TRBJ2-1,13,-,TGTGCCAGCAGTTATCGTTCCTACAATGAGCAGTTCTTC,CASSYRSYNEQFF
TRBD2,TRBV9,TRBJ2-5,15,-,TGTGCCAGCAGCGTAGGGGTGGGGAGGGGAGAGACCCAGTACTTC,CASSVGVGRGETQYF
-,TRBV27,TRBJ2-7,15,-,TGTGCCAGCTCCTTTTCGGTAGGGAGAGGCTACGAGCAGTACTTC,CASSFSVGRGYEQYF
-,TRBV29-1,TRBJ1-1,14,few,TGCAGCGTTGAACCCCCATCCCGGAACACTGAAGCTTTCTTT,CSVEPPSRNTEAFF
TRBD1,TRBV14,TRBJ1-2,15,-,TGTGCCAGCAGCCAAGAGGGCAGGGGGATGTATGGCTACACCTTC,CASSQEGRGMYGYTF
-,TRBV7-9,TRBJ1-1,17,-,TGTGCCAGCGTTCGGTTGGGCCTTAGTCGGATGAACACTGAAGCTTTCTTT,CASVRLGLSRMNTEAFF
TRBD1,TRBV4-3,TRBJ2-1,17,-,TGCGCCAGCAGCCACTTACAGGGGGCCAGCTCCTACAATGAGCAGTTCTTC,CASSHLQGASSYNEQFF
-,TRBV6-6,TRBJ2-7,14,few,TGTGCCAGCAGTTACACCAACAGGGCCCACGAGCAGTACTTC,CASSYTNRAHEQYF
-,TRBV11-2,TRBJ2-6,18,-,TGTGCCAGCAGCCTCGCCCGGGACGGCTTTTCTGGGGCCAACGTCCTGACTTTC,CASSLARDGFSGANVLTF
TRBD1,TRBV18,TRBJ1-2,13,few,TGTGCCAGCTCAGTCGACAGGGACTATGGCTACACCTTC,CASSVDRDYGYTF
-,TRBV5-1,TRBJ1-1,13,-,TGCGCCAGCAGCTTGGGGCAGCTCACTGAAGCTTTCTTT,CASSLGQLTEAFF
TRBD2,TRBV18,TRBJ2-3,16,-,TGTGCCAGCTCCCAAAACGATGCGGGGGAGACAGATACGCAGTATTTT,CASSQNDAGETDTQYF